The rows below give T cell receptor beta chains drawn from one sample of a study of T cells in Graves' hyperthyroidism and ophthalmopathy. TCRdb recomputed calls from the multiplex PCR reads with MiXCR, one row per CDR3 protein. The sample consists of around 690,000 distinct CDR3 sequences, 17% of them appearing once. The sequencing input was blood. Receptors were obtained from a man aged 45 to 65 with Graves' hyperthyroidism. CDR3s include the opening cysteine and the closing phenylalanine or tryptophan. The D gene is left open where the match is weak. Clone size is stated in some rows and not others, as once, few, many or a class when expanded.

V	size	J	D	DNA	CDR3
TRBV24-1	.	TRBJ2-7	.	TGTGCCACCAGTGACCTGCCGGACAGCCGGCAGTACTTC	CATSDLPDSRQYF
TRBV10-3	few	TRBJ1-2	.	TGTGCCATCAGGCCTCTATCGGGAAACTATGGCTACACCTTC	CAIRPLSGNYGYTF
TRBV4-2	.	TRBJ1-1	TRBD1	TGTGCCAGCAGCCATGGCAGGGGGCAGAGGGGCACTGAAGCTTTCTTT	CASSHGRGQRGTEAFF
TRBV3-1	few	TRBJ1-1	TRBD1	TGTGCCAGCAGCCAGAGGACAGGGGGTGGTACTGAAGCTTTCTTT	CASSQRTGGGTEAFF
TRBV19	.	TRBJ1-3	.	TGTGCCAGTATTCCGGGGGCTGGAAACACCATATATTTT	CASIPGAGNTIYF
TRBV28	many	TRBJ2-7	TRBD2	TGTGCCAGCAGTCTTACGCAGGGGGGACTAGCTGTTGACTACGAGCAGTACTTC	CASSLTQGGLAVDYEQYF
TRBV27	many	TRBJ1-4	.	TGTGCCAGTCGCGGAACTAATGAAAAACTGTTTTTT	CASRGTNEKLFF
TRBV20-1	.	TRBJ2-1	.	TGCAGTGCTAGAGGGAGCAACAATGAGCAGTTCTTC	CSARGSNNEQFF
TRBV6-1	few	TRBJ2-1	TRBD1	TGTGCCAGCAGTGAAGCCCCCGGGACAGGGTTATCCTACAATGAGCAGTTCTTC	CASSEAPGTGLSYNEQFF
TRBV11-2	.	TRBJ2-1	.	TGTGCCAGCAGCTTAGAATATACTTGGGGGCAGTTCTTC	CASSLEYTWGQFF
TRBV6-2/TRBV6-3	.	TRBJ2-5	TRBD2	TGTGCCAGCAGTCCGCTAGCGGGAGCACTGGAGACCCAGTACTTC	CASSPLAGALETQYF